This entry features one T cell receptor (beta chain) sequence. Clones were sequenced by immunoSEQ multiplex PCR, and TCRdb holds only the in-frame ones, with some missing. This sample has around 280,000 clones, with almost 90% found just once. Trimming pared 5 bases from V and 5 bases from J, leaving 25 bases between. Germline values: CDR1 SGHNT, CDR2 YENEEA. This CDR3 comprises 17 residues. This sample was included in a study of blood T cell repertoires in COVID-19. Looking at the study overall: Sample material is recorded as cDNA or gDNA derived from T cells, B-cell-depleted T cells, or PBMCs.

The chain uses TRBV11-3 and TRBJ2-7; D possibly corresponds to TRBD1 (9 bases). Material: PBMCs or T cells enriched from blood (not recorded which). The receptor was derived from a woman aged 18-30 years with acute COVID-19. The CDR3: CASSAAGGGQGKDEQYF. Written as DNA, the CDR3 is TGTGCCAGCAGCGCGGCGGGGGGTGGACAGGGGAAAGACGAGCAGTACTTC.